This T cell receptor (beta chain) was retrieved from a study of blood T cell repertoires in COVID-19. Sequencing used immunoSEQ multiplex PCR; TCRdb keeps in-frame clones, though not all of them. The sample shows around 80,000 clones, approximately 80% of them seen only once. Deletions cut 9 bases from V and 0 bases from J, with 11 bases between. The CDR3 has 14 amino acids. Germline CDR1 is KGHDR and CDR2 is SFDVKD. The sequencing sample was made of peripheral blood. The chain is built from TRBV24-1 and TRBJ2-1; D gene unclear. The sequence was collected from a woman of 80 years or more with acute or convalescent COVID-19. Here the CDR3 DNA reads TGTGCCACCGCCTCCACGAGCTCCTACAATGAGCAGTTCTTC. Translating it yields CATASTSSYNEQFF.